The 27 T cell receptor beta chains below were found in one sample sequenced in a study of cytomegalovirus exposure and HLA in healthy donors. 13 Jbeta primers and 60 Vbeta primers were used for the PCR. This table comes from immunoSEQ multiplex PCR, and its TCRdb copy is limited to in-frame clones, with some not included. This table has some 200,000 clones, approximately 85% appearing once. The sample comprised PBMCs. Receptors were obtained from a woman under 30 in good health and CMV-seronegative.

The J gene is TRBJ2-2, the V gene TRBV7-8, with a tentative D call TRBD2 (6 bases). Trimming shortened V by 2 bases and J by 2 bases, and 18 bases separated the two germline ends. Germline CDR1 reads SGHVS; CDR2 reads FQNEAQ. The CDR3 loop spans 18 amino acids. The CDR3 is CASSLRPRSGTNTGELFF. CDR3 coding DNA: TGTGCCAGCAGCTTAAGGCCCCGCTCCGGGACTAACACCGGGGAGCTGTTTTTT.

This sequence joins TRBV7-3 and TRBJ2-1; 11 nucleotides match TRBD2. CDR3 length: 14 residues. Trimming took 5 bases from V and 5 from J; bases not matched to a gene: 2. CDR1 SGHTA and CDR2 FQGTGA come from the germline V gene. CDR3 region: CASSQGLADNEQFF. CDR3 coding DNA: TGTGCCAGCAGCCAGGGACTAGCGGACAATGAGCAGTTCTTC.

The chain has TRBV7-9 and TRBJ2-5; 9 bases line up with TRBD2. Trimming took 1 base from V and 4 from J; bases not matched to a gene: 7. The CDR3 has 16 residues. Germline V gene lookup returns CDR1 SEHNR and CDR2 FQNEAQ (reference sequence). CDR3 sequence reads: CASSLGASGIGETQYF. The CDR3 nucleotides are TGTGCCAGCAGCTTAGGGGCTAGCGGGATAGGAGAGACCCAGTACTTC.

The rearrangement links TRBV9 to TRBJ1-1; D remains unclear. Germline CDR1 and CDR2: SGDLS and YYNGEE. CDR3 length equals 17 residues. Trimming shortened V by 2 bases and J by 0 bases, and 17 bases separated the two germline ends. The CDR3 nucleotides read TGTGCCAGCAGCGTCGATTCCCGAAGAGGCATGAACACTGAAGCTTTCTTT. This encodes CASSVDSRRGMNTEAFF.

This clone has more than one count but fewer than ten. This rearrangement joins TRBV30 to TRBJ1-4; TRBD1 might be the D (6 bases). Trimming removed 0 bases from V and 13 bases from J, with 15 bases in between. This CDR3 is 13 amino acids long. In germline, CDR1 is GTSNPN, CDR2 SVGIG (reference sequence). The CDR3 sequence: CAWSVGGGGGLFF. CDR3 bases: TGTGCCTGGAGTGTCGGGGGAGGGGGAGGACTGTTTTTT.

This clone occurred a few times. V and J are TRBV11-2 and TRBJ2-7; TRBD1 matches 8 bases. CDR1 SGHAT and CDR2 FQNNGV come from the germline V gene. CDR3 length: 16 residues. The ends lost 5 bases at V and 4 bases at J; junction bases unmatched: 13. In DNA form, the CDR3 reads TGTGCCAGCAGCCCATTACAGAGACAGGGGTTATACGAGCAGTACTTC. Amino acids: CASSPLQRQGLYEQYF.

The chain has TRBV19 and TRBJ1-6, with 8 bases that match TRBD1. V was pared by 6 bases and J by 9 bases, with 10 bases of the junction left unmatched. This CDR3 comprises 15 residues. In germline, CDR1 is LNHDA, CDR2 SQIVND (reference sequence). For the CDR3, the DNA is TGTGCCAGTAGCGGGACAGGAGACGGGTTTTCACCCCTCCACTTT. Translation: CASSGTGDGFSPLHF.

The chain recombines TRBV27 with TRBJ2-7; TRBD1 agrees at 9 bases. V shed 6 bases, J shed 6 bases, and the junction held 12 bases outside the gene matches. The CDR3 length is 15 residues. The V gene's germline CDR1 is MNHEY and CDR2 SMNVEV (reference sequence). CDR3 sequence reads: CASSPIGQGSREQYF. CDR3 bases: TGTGCCAGCAGCCCTATAGGACAGGGGAGTCGCGAGCAGTACTTC.

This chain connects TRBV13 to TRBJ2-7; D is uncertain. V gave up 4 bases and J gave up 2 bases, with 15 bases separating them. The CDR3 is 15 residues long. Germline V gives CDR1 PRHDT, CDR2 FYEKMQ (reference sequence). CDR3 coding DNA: TGTGCCAGCAGCTACTTGGGCCGCTCTACCTACGAGCAGTACTTC. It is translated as CASSYLGRSTYEQYF.

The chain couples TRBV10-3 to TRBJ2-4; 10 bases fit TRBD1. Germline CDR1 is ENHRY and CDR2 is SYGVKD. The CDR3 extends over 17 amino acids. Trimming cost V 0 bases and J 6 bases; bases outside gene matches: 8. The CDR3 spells CAISESTGQGNLNIQYF. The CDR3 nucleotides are TGTGCCATCAGTGAGTCGACGGGACAGGGGAACCTAAACATTCAGTACTTC.

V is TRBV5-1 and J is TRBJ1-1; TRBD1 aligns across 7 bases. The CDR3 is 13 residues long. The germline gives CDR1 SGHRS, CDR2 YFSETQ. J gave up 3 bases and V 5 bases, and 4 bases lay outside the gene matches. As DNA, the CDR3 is TGCGCCAGCAGGTATACAGGGGACACTGAAGCTTTCTTT. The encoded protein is CASRYTGDTEAFF.

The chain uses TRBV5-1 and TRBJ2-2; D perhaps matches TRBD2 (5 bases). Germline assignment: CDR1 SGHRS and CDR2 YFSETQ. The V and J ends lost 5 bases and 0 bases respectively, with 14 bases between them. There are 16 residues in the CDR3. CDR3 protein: CASRGDYLPNTGELFF. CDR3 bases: TGCGCCAGCAGAGGCGACTACCTACCGAACACCGGGGAGCTGTTTTTT. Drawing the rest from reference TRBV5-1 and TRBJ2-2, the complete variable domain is KAGVTQTPRYLIKTRGQQVTLSCSPISGHRSVSWYQQTPGQGLQFLFEYFSETQRNKGNFPGRFSGRQFSNSRSEMNVSTLELGDSALYLCASRGDYLPNTGELFFGEGSRLTVL.

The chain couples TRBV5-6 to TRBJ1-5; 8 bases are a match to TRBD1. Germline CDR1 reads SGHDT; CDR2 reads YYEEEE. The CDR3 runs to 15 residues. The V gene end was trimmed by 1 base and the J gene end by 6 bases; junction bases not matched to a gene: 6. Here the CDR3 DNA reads TGTGCCAGCAGCTTGTCACAGGGGGTTAGTCAGCCCCAGCATTTT. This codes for CASSLSQGVSQPQHF.

Here the CDR3 DNA reads TGTGCCACCAGCAGAGCCCAAAATGAGCAGTTCTTC. This codes for CATSRAQNEQFF. The chain is built from TRBV15 and TRBJ2-1; D is uncertain. CDR3 length: 12 amino acids. The V end lost 1 base, the J end lost 7 bases, and 5 bases lay between the germline ends. Germline V CDR1 and CDR2: LNHNV, YYDKDF (reference sequence).

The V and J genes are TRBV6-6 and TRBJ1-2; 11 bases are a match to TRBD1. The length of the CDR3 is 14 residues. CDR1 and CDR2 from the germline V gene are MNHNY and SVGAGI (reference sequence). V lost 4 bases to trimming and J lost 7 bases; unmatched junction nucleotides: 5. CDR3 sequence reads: CASSFGQGAGGYTF. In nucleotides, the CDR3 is TGTGCCAGCAGTTTCGGACAGGGGGCAGGTGGCTACACCTTC.

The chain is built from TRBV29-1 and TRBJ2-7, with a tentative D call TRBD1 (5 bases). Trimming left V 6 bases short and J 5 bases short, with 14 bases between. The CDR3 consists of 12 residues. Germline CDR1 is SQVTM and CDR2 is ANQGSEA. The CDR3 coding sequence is TGCAGCGTAGGGGTGGTGGGTAACGAGCAGTACTTC. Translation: CSVGVVGNEQYF.

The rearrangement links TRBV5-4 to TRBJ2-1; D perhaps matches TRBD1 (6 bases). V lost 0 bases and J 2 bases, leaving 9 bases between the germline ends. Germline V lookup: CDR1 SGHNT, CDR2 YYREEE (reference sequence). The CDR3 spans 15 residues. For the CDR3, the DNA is TGTGCCAGCAGCTTGGCCCGGGACACCTACAATGAGCAGTTCTTC. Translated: CASSLARDTYNEQFF.

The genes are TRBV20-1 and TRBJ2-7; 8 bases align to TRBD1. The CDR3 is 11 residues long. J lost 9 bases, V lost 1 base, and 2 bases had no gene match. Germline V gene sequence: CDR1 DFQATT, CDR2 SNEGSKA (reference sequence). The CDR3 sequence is CSARGTGRQYF. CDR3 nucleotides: TGCAGTGCTAGAGGGACAGGGAGGCAGTACTTC.

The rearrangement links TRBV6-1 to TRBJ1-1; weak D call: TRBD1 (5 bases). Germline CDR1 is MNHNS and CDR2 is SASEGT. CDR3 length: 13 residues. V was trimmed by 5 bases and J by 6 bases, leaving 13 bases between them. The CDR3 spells CASSPQGGPEAFF. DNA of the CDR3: TGTGCCAGCAGTCCGCAGGGAGGCCCTGAAGCTTTCTTT.

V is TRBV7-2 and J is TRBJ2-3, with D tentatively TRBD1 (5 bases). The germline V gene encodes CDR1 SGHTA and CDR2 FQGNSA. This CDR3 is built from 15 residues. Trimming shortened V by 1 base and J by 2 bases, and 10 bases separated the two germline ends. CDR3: CASSLDGAATDTQYF. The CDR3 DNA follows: TGTGCCAGCAGCTTAGATGGGGCAGCCACAGATACGCAGTATTTT.

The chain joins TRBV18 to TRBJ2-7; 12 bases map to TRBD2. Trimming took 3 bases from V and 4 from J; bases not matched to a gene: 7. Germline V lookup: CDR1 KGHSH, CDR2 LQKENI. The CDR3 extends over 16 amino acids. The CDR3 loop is CASSPNLAGGRYEQYF. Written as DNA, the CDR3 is TGTGCCAGCTCACCTAATCTAGCGGGAGGGAGGTACGAGCAGTACTTC.

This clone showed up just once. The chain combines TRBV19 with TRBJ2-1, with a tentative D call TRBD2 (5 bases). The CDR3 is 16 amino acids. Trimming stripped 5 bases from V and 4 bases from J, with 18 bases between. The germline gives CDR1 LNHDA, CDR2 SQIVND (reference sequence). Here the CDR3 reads CASSQLSSGPYNEQFF. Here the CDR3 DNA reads TGTGCCAGTAGTCAACTAAGCAGCGGACCTTACAATGAGCAGTTCTTC.

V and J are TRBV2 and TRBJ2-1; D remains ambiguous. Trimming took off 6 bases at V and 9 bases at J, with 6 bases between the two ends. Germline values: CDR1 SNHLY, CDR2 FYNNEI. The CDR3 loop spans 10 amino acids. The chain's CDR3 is CASRTGEQFF. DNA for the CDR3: TGTGCCAGCAGAACGGGTGAGCAGTTCTTC.

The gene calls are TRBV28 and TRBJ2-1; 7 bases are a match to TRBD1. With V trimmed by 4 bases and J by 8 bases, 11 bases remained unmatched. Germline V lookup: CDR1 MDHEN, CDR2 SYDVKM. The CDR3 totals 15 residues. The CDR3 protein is CASSSGTVQRDEQFF. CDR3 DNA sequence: TGTGCCAGCAGTTCCGGGACAGTCCAACGAGATGAGCAGTTCTTC.

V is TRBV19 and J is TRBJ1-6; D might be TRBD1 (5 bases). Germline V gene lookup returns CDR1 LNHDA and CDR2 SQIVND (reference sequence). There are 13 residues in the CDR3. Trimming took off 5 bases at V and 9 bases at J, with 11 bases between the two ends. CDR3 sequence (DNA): TGTGCCAGTAGTTCCGACAGAGTTTCACCCCTCCACTTT. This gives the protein CASSSDRVSPLHF. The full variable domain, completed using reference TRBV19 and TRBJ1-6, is DGGITQSPKYLFRKEGQNVTLSCEQNLNHDAMYWYRQDPGQGLRLIYYSQIVNDFQKGDIAEGYSVSREKKESFPLTVTSAQKNPTAFYLCASSSDRVSPLHFGNGTRLTVT.

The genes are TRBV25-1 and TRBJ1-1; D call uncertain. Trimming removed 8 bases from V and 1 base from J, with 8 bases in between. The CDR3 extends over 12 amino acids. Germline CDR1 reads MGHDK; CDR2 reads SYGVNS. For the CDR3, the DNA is TGTGCCAGCTCGCGGGGGAACACTGAAGCTTTCTTT. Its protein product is CASSRGNTEAFF.

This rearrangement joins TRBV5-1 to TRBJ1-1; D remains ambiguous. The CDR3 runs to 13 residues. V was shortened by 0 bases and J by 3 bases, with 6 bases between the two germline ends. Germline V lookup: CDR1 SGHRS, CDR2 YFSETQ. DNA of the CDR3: TGCGCCAGCAGCTTGGAACGGTACACTGAAGCTTTCTTT. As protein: CASSLERYTEAFF.